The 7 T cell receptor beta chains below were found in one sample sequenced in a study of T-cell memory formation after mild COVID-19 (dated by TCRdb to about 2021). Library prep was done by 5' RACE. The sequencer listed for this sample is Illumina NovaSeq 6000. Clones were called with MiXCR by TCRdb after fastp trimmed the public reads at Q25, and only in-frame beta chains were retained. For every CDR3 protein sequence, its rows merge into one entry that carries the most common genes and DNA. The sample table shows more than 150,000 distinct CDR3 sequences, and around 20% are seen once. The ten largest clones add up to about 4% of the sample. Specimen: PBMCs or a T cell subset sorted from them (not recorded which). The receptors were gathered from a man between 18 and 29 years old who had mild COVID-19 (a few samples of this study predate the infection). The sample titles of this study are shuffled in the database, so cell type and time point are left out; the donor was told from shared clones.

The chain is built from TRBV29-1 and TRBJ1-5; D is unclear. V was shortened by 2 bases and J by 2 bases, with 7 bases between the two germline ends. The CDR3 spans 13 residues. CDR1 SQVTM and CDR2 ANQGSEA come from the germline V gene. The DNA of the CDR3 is TGCAGCGTTGAACAGGCCGGCAATCAGCCCCAGCATTTT. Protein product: CSVEQAGNQPQHF.

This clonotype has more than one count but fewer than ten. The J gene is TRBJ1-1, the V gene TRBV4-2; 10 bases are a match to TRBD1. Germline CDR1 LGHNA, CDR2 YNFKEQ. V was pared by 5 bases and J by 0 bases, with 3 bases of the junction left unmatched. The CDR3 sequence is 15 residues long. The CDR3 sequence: CASSSTGGMNTEAFF. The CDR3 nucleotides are TGTGCCAGCAGCTCGACAGGGGGCATGAACACTGAAGCTTTCTTT.

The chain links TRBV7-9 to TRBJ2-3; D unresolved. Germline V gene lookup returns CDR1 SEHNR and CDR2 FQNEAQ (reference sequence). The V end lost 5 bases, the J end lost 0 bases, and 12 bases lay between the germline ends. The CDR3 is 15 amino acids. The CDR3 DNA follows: TGTGCCAGCAGCCCCGGACGGATTAGCACAGATACGCAGTATTTT. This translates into CASSPGRISTDTQYF.

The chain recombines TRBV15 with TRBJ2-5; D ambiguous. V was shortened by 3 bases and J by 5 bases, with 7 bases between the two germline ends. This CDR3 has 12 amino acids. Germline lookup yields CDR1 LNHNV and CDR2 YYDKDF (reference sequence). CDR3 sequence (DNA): TGTGCCACCAGCAGGACCAGGGAGACCCAGTACTTC. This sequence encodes CATSRTRETQYF.

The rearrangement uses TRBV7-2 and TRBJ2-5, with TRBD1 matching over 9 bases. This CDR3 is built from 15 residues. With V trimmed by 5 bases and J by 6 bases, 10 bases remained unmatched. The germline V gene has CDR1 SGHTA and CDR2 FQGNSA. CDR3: CASSRLTGQGKTQYF. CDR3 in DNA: TGTGCCAGCAGCCGCCTAACAGGACAGGGGAAGACCCAGTACTTC.

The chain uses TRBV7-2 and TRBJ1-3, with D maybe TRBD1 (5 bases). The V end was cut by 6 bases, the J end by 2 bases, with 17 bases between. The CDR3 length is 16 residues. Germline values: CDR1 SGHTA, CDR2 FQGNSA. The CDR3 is CASRPAGGRPGNTIYF. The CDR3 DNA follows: TGTGCCAGCAGGCCGGCTGGGGGGAGACCTGGAAACACCATATATTTT.

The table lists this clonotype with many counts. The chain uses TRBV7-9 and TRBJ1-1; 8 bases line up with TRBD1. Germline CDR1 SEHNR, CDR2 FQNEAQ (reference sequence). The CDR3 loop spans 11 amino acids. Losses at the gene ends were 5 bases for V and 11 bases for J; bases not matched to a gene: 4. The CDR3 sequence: CASSPDRDAFF. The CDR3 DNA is TGTGCCAGCAGCCCGGACAGGGACGCTTTCTTT.